A single sample is the source of the 6 T cell receptor beta chains below, sequenced in a study of blood T cell repertoires in COVID-19. Sequencing was performed with immunoSEQ multiplex PCR; in TCRdb, only in-frame clones are kept and a portion is missing. The table shows over 85,000 clones, with 65% to 90% occurring only once. The source material was peripheral blood. The receptors were sampled from a man in his 60s with acute or convalescent COVID-19.

The chain uses TRBV5-1 and TRBJ2-7; 8 nucleotides agree with TRBD1. CDR3 length: 13 residues. Germline lookup yields CDR1 SGHRS and CDR2 YFSETQ. With 3 bases clipped from V and 2 bases from J, the junction kept 1 base outside the gene matches. The CDR3 protein is CASSWDRTYEQYF. The DNA for the CDR3 is TGCGCCAGCAGCTGGGACAGGACCTACGAGCAGTACTTC.

The chain is built from TRBV7-2 and TRBJ2-7; a possible D gene is TRBD1 (5 bases). This CDR3 has 14 residues. Deletions cut 4 bases from V and 2 bases from J, with 12 bases between. CDR1 and CDR2 from the germline V gene are SGHTA and FQGNSA. The CDR3 DNA sequence: TGTGCCAGCAGCTCTTCAGGGTTGACCTACGAGCAGTACTTC. This encodes CASSSSGLTYEQYF.

The J gene is TRBJ1-2, the V gene TRBV5-1; TRBD1 agrees at 10 bases. This CDR3 has 17 amino acids. V was pared by 0 bases and J by 4 bases, with 9 bases of the junction left unmatched. Germline V gene lookup returns CDR1 SGHRS and CDR2 YFSETQ. The CDR3 coding sequence is TGCGCCAGCAGCTTGGGGTTCTCGACAGGGGGCAGCTATGGCTACACCTTC. Its protein is CASSLGFSTGGSYGYTF.

CDR3 residues: CASSSNRGGTDTQYF. The CDR3 coding sequence is TGCGCCAGCAGCTCAAACAGGGGGGGCACAGATACGCAGTATTTT. The chain combines TRBV5-1 with TRBJ2-3, with 8 positions matching TRBD1. The germline CDR1 and CDR2 sequences are SGHRS and YFSETQ. With 3 bases clipped from V and 1 base from J, the junction kept 4 bases outside the gene matches. This CDR3 has 15 amino acids.

The rearrangement uses TRBV5-6 and TRBJ2-5; 7 bases fit TRBD1. Trimming cost V 0 bases and J 5 bases; bases outside gene matches: 4. Germline V gives CDR1 SGHDT, CDR2 YYEEEE. This CDR3 is built from 14 residues. For the CDR3, the DNA is TGTGCCAGCAGCTTGGACAGGGGCGGCGAGACCCAGTACTTC. Amino acids: CASSLDRGGETQYF. The complete variable domain, with remaining parts taken from reference TRBV5-6 and TRBJ2-5, reads DAGVTQSPTHLIKTRGQQVTLRCSPKSGHDTVSWYQQALGQGPQFIFQYYEEEERQRGNFPDRFSGHQFPNYSSELNVNALLLGDSALYLCASSLDRGGETQYFGPGTRLLVL.

The chain joins TRBV18 to TRBJ1-1, with 7 nucleotides matching TRBD1. The length of the CDR3 is 13 residues. The ends lost 5 bases at V and 4 bases at J; junction bases unmatched: 4. The V gene's germline CDR1 is KGHSH and CDR2 LQKENI. The CDR3 DNA reads TGTGCCAGCTCAGAGGGGGCTCGCACTGAAGCTTTCTTT. Translation: CASSEGARTEAFF.